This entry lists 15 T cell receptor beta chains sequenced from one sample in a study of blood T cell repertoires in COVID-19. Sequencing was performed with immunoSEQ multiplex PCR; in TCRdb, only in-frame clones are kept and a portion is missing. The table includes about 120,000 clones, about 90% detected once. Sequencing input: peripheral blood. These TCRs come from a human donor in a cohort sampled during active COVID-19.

In DNA form, the CDR3 reads TGTGCCAGCAGCTTAGAAAACAGTTCTGGAAACACCATATATTTT. Translated, it gives CASSLENSSGNTIYF. This chain links TRBV7-2 with TRBJ1-3, with D unresolved. Germline CDR1 SGHTA, CDR2 FQGNSA. Trimming removed 1 base from V and 1 base from J, with 8 bases in between. The length of the CDR3 is 15 residues. Using reference TRBV7-2 and TRBJ1-3 for the parts outside the CDR3, the full variable domain is GAGVSQSPSNKVTEKGKDVELRCDPISGHTALYWYRQSLGQGLEFLIYFQGNSAPDKSGLPSDRFSAERTGGSVSTLTIQRTQQEDSAVYLCASSLENSSGNTIYFGEGSWLTVV.

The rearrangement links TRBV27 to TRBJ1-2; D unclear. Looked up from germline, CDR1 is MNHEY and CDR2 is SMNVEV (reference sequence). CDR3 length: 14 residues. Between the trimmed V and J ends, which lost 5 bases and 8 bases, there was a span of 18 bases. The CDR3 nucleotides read TGTGCCAGCAGTCACATTTCCCCCGAGGCCGGCTACACCTTC. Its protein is CASSHISPEAGYTF.

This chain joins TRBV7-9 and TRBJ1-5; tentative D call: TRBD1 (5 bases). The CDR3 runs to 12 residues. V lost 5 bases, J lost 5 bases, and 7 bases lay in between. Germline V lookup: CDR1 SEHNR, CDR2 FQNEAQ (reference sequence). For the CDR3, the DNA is TGTGCCAGCAGCACAGGTTATCAGCCCCAGCATTTT. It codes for CASSTGYQPQHF.

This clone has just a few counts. The CDR3 protein is CASSQPDRVGEKLFF. CDR3 nucleotide sequence: TGCGCCAGCAGCCAACCGGACAGGGTGGGAGAAAAACTGTTTTTT. The genes are TRBV4-1 and TRBJ1-4; the match to TRBD1 covers 8 bases. After removal of 2 bases from V and 8 bases from J, the junction contained 7 bases not matched to a gene. The CDR3 extends over 15 amino acids. Germline values: CDR1 MGHRA, CDR2 YSYEKL.

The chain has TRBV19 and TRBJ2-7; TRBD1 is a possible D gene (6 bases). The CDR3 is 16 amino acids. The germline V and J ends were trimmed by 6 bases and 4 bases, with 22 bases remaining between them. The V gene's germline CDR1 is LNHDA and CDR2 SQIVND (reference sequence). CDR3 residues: CASSKTPLRTDYEQYF. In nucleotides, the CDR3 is TGTGCCAGTAGCAAGACACCTCTTCGGACAGATTACGAGCAGTACTTC.

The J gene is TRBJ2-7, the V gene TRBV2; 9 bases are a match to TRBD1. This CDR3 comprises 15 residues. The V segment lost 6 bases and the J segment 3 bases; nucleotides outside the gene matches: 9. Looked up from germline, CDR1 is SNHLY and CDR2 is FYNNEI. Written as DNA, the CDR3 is TGTGCCAGCAGCCGGCTTGGACAGGGGCACTACGAGCAGTACTTC. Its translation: CASSRLGQGHYEQYF.

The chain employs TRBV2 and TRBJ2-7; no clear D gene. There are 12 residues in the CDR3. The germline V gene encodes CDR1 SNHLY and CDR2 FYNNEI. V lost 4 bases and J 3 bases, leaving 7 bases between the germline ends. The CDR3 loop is CASSVLNYEQYF. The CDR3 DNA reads TGTGCCAGCAGTGTACTTAACTACGAGCAGTACTTC.

CDR3 residues: CASSWSGGSYNEQFF. CDR3 sequence (DNA): TGTGCCAGCAGCTGGTCGGGCGGGAGCTACAATGAGCAGTTCTTC. This sequence joins TRBV5-6 and TRBJ2-1; TRBD2 matches 7 bases. Germline CDR1 SGHDT, CDR2 YYEEEE. CDR3 length: 15 residues. J lost 3 bases, V lost 3 bases, and 6 bases had no gene match. The full variable domain, with the rest looked up from reference TRBV5-6 and TRBJ2-1, is DAGVTQSPTHLIKTRGQQVTLRCSPKSGHDTVSWYQQALGQGPQFIFQYYEEEERQRGNFPDRFSGHQFPNYSSELNVNALLLGDSALYLCASSWSGGSYNEQFFGPGTRLTVL.

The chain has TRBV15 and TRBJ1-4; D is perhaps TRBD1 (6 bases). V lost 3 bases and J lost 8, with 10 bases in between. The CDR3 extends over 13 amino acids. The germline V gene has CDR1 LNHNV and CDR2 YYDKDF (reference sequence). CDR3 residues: CATSRGAGEKLFF. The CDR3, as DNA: TGTGCCACCAGCAGGGGGGCTGGCGAAAAACTGTTTTTT.

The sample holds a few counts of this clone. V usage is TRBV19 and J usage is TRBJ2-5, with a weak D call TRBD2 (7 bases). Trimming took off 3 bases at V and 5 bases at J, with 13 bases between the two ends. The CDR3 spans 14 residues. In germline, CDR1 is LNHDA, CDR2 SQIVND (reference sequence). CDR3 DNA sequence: TGTGCCAGTAGTATGGCGGGGGCCGGGGAGACCCAGTACTTC. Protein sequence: CASSMAGAGETQYF.

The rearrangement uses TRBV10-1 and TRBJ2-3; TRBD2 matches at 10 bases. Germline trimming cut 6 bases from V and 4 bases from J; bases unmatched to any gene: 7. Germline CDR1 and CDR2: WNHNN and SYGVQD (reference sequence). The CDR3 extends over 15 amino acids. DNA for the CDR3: TGCGCCAGCAGCCTCAGCGGGGGGGCCGCAGATACGCAGTATTTT. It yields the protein CASSLSGGAADTQYF.

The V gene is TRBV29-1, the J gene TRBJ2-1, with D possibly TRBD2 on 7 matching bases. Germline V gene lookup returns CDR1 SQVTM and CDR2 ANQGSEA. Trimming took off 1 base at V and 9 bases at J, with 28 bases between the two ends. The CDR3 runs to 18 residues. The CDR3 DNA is TGCAGCGTTGAAGCCTGGGGGGCGGGAGTAACCAATGTCGGTGAGCAGTTCTTC. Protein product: CSVEAWGAGVTNVGEQFF.

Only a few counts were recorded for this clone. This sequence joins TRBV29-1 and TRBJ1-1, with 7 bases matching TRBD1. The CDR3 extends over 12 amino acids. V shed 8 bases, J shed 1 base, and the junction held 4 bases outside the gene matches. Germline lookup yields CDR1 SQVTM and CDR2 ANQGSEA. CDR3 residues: CSTGQANTEAFF. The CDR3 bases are TGCAGCACTGGACAGGCGAACACTGAAGCTTTCTTT. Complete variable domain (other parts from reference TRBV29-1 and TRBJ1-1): SAVISQKPSRDICQRGTSLTIQCQVDSQVTMMFWYRQQPGQSLTLIATANQGSEATYESGFVIDKFPISRPNLTFSTLTVSNMSPEDSSIYLCSTGQANTEAFFGQGTRLTVV.

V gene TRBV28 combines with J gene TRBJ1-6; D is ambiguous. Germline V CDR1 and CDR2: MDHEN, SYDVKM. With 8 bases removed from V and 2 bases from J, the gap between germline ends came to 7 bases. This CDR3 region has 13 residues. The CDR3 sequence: CASARPYNSPLHF. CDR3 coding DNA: TGTGCCAGCGCGAGGCCCTATAATTCACCCCTCCACTTT.

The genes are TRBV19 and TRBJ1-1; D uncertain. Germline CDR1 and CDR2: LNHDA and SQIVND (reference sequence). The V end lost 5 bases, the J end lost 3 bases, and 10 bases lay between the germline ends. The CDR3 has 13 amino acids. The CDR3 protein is CASSPVPHTEAFF. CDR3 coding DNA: TGTGCCAGTAGTCCGGTTCCCCACACTGAAGCTTTCTTT.